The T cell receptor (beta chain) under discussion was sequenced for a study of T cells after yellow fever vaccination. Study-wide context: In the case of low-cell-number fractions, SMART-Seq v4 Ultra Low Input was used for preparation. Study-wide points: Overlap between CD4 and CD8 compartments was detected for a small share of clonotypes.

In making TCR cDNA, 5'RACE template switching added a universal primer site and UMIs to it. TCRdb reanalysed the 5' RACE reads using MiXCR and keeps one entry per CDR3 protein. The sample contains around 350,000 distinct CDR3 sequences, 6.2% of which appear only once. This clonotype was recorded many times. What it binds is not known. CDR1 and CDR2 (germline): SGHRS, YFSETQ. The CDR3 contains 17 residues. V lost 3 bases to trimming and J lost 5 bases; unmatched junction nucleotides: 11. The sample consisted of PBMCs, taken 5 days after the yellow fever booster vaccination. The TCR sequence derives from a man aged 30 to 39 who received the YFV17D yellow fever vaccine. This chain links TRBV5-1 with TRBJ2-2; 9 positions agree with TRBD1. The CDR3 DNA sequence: TGCGCCAGCAGCTGGGGACAGGGCGCCCATGAGACCGGGGAGCTGTTTTTT. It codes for CASSWGQGAHETGELFF.